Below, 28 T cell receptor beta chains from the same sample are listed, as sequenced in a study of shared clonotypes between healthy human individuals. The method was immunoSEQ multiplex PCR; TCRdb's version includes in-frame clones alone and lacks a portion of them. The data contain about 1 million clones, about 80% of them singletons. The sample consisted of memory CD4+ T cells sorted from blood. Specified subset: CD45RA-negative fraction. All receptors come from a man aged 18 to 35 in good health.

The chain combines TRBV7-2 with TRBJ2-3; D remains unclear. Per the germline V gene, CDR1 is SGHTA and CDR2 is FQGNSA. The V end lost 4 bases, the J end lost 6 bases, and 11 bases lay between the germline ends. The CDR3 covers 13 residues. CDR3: CASSSSVWDTQYF. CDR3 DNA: TGTGCCAGCAGCTCCTCCGTGTGGGATACGCAGTATTTT.

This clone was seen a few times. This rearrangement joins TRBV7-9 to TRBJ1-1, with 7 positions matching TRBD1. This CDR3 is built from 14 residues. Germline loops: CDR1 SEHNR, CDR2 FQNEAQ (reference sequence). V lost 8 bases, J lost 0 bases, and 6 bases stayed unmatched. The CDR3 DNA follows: TGTGCCAGCGGCTGGGGACAGATGAACACTGAAGCTTTCTTT. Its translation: CASGWGQMNTEAFF.

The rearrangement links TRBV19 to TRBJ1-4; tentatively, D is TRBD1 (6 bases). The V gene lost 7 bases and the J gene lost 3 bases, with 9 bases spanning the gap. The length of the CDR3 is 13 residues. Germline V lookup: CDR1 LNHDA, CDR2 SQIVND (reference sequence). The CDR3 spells CASKGGPNEKLFF. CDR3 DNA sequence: TGTGCCAGTAAAGGGGGGCCTAATGAAAAACTGTTTTTT.

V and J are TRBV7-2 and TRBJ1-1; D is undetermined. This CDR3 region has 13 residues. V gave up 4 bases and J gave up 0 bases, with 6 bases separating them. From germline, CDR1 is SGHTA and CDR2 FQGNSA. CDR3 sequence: CASSSQLNTEAFF. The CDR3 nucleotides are TGTGCCAGCAGCTCGCAATTGAACACTGAAGCTTTCTTT.

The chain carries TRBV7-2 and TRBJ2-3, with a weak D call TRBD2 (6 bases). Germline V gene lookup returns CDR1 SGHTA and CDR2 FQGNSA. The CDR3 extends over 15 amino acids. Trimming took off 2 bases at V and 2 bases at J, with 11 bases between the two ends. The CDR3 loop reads CASSLRRGNTDTQYF. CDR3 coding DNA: TGTGCCAGCAGCTTACGGCGGGGCAACACAGATACGCAGTATTTT.

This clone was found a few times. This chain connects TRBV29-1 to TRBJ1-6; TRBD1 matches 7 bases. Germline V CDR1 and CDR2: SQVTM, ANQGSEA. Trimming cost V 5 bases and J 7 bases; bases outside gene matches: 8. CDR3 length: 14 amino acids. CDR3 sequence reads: CSVLTGTENSPLHF. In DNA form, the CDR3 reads TGCAGCGTTCTGACCGGGACAGAGAATTCACCCCTCCACTTT.

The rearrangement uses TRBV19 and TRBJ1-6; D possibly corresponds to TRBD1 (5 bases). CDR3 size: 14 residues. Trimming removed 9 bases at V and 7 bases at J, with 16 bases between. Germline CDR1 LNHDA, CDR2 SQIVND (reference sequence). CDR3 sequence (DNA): TGTGCCAGCCGGACCAGGGAGGAAAATTCACCCCTCCACTTT. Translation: CASRTREENSPLHF.

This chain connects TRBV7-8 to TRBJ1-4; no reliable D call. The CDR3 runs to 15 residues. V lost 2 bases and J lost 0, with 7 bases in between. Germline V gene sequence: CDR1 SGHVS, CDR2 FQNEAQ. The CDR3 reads CASSLREATNEKLFF. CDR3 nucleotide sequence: TGTGCCAGCAGCTTACGAGAGGCAACTAATGAAAAACTGTTTTTT. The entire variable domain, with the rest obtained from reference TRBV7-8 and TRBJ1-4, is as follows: GAGVSQSPRYKVAKRGQDVALRCDPISGHVSLFWYQQALGQGPEFLTYFQNEAQLDKSGLPSDRFFAERPEGSVSTLKIQRTQQEDSAVYLCASSLREATNEKLFFGSGTQLSVL.

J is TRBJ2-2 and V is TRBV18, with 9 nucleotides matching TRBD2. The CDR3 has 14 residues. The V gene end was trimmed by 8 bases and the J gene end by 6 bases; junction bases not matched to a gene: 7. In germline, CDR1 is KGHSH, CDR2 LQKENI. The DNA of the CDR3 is TGTGCCAGCCTTAGCGGGAGCCGATCCGGGGAGCTGTTTTTT. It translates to CASLSGSRSGELFF.

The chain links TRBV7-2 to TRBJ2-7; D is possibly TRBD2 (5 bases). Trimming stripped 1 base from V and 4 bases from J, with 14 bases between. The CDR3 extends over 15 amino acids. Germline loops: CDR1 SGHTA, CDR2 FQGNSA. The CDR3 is CASSLDRGDQYEQYF. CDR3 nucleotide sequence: TGTGCCAGCAGCTTAGACCGGGGTGATCAATACGAGCAGTACTTC.

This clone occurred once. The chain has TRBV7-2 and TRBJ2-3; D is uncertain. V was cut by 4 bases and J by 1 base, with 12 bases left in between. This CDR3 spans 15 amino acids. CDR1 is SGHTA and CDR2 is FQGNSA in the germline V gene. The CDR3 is CASSSQRLGTDTQYF. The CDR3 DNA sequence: TGTGCCAGCAGCTCCCAACGGCTGGGCACAGATACGCAGTATTTT.

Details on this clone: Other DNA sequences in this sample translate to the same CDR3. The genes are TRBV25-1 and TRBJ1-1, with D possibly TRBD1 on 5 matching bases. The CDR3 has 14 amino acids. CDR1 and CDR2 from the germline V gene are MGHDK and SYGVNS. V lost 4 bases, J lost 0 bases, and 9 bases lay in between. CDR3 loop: CASSGGILNTEAFF. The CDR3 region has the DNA TGTGCCAGCAGTGGGGGGATCCTGAACACTGAAGCTTTCTTT.

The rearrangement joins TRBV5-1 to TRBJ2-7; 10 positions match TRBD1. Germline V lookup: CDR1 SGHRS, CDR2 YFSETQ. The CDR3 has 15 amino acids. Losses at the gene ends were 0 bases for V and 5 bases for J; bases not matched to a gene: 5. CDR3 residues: CASSLVGTGVDEQYF. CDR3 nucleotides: TGCGCCAGCAGCTTGGTTGGGACAGGGGTGGACGAGCAGTACTTC.

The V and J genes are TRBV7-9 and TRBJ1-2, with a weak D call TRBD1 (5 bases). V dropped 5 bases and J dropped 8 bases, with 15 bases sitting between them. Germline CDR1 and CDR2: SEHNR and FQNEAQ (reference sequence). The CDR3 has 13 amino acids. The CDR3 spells CASSLGGAEGYTF. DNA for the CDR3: TGTGCCAGCAGCCTAGGCGGGGCAGAGGGCTACACCTTC.

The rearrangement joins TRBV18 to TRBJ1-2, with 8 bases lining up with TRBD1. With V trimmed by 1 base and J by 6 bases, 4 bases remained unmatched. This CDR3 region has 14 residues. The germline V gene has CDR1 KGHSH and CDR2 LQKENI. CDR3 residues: CASSPLQGADGYTF. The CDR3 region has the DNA TGTGCCAGCTCACCACTTCAGGGGGCCGATGGCTACACCTTC.

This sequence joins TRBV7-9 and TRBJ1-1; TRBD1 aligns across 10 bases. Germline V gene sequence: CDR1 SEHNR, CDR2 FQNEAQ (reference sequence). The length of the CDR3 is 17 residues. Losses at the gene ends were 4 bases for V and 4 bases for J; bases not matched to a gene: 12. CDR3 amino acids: CASSSLLGQGDGTEAFF. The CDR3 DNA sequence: TGTGCCAGCAGCTCCCTGCTCGGACAGGGGGACGGCACTGAAGCTTTCTTT.

The CDR3: CASSRGPGYTF. The CDR3 region has the DNA TGTGCCAGCAGCCGGGGGCCCGGCTACACCTTC. The chain is built from TRBV5-6 and TRBJ1-2; tentatively, D is TRBD1 (6 bases). The CDR3 totals 11 residues. Germline CDR1 SGHDT, CDR2 YYEEEE. Between the trimmed V and J ends, which lost 4 bases and 8 bases, there was a span of 9 bases.

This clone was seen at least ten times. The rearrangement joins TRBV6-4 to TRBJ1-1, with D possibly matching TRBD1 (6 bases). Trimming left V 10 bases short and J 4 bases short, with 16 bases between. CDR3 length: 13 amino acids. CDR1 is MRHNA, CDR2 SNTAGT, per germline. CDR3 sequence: CATSWGPGTEAFF. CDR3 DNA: TGTGCCACCTCGTGGGGGCCGGGCACTGAAGCTTTCTTT.

CDR3 residues: CSVLTGAEAFF. The CDR3 region has the DNA TGCAGCGTTCTGACAGGGGCTGAAGCTTTCTTT. The chain couples TRBV29-1 to TRBJ1-1; 8 positions match TRBD1. This CDR3 spans 11 amino acids. V trimming: 5 bases; J trimming: 6 bases; junction bases outside the gene matches: 2. CDR1 SQVTM and CDR2 ANQGSEA come from the germline V gene. Variable domain in full (rest from reference TRBV29-1 and TRBJ1-1): SAVISQKPSRDICQRGTSLTIQCQVDSQVTMMFWYRQQPGQSLTLIATANQGSEATYESGFVIDKFPISRPNLTFSTLTVSNMSPEDSSIYLCSVLTGAEAFFGQGTRLTVV.

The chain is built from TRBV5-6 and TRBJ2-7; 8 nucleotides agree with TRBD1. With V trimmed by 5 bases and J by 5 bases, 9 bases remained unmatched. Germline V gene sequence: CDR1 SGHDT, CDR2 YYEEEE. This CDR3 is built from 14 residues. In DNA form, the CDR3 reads TGTGCCAGCAGGGACGTGGACAGGGAAAACGAGCAGTACTTC. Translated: CASRDVDRENEQYF.

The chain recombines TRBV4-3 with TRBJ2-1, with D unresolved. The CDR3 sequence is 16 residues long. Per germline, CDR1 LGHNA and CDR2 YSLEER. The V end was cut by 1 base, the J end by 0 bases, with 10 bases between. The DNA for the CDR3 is TGCGCCAGCAGCCAAGGTTACACGAGCTCCTACAATGAGCAGTTCTTC. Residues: CASSQGYTSSYNEQFF.

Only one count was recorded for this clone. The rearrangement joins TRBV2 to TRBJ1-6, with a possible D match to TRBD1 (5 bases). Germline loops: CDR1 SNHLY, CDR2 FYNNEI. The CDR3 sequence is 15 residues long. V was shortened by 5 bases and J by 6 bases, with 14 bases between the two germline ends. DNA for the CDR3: TGTGCCAGCAGTCTTCGACAGTTAGTTAATTCACCCCTCCACTTT. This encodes CASSLRQLVNSPLHF.

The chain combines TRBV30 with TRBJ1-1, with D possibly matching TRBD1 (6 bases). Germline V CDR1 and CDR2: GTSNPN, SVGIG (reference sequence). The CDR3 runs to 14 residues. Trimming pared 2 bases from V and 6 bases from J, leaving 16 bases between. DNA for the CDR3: TGTGCCTGGAGTAGGGGGACATCTGACGCTGAAGCTTTCTTT. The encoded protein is CAWSRGTSDAEAFF.

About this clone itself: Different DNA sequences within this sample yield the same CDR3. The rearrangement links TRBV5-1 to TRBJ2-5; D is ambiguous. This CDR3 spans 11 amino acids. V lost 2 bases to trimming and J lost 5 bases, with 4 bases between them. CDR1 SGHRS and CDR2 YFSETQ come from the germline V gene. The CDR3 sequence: CASSFGETQYF. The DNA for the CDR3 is TGCGCCAGCAGCTTTGGCGAGACCCAGTACTTC.

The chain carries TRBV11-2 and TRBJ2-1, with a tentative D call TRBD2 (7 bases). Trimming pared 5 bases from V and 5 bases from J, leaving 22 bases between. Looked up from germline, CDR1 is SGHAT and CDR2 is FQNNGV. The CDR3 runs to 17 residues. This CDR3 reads CASSPSRGASGNNEQFF. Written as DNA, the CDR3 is TGTGCCAGCAGCCCATCAAGGGGGGCTAGCGGTAACAATGAGCAGTTCTTC.

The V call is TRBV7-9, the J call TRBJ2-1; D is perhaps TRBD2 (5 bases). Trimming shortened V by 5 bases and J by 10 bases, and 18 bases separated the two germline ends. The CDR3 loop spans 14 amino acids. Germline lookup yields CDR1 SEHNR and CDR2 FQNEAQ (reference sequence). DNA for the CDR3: TGTGCCAGCAGCCTAGAGGGCACCCCAGGCGAGCAGTTCTTC. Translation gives CASSLEGTPGEQFF.

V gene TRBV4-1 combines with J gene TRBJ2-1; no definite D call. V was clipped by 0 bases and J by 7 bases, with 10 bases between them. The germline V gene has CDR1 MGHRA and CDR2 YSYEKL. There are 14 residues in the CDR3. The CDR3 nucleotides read TGCGCCAGCAGCCAAGAACAAAGAACGAATGAGCAGTTCTTC. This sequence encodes CASSQEQRTNEQFF.

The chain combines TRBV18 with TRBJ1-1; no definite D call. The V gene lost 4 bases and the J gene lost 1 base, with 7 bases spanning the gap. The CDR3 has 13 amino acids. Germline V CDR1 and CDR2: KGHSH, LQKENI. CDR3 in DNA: TGTGCCAGCTCACAAACAGAGAACACTGAAGCTTTCTTT. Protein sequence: CASSQTENTEAFF.